The 26 T cell receptor beta chains in this list originate from one sample, sequenced in a study of blood T cell repertoires in COVID-19. Repertoires were generated with immunoSEQ multiplex PCR, while TCRdb's copy carries only in-frame clones and drops some. Among approximately 210,000 clones listed, roughly 94% were seen once. The sequencing input was peripheral blood. Receptor source: a man aged 25 to 40 with acute or convalescent COVID-19.

The rearrangement uses TRBV5-1 and TRBJ2-2; TRBD2 might be the D (5 bases). The CDR3 loop spans 14 amino acids. The ends were cut back, 3 bases at V and 5 bases at J, with 11 bases in the middle. CDR1 SGHRS and CDR2 YFSETQ come from the germline V gene. CDR3 in amino acids: CASSSLPGTGELFF. CDR3 DNA: TGCGCCAGCAGCTCTCTGCCGGGGACCGGGGAGCTGTTTTTT.

The chain links TRBV3-1 (or the pseudogene TRBV3-2) to TRBJ2-7, with 16 bases aligning to TRBD2. This CDR3 comprises 20 residues. The ends lost 3 bases at V and 0 bases at J; junction bases unmatched: 11. CDR1 is LGHDT, CDR2 YNNKEL, per germline (reference sequence). In DNA, the CDR3 is TGTGCCAGCAGCCAGCCCAAGCCGGGACTAGCGGGGGGGCACTCCTACGAGCAGTACTTC. It codes for CASSQPKPGLAGGHSYEQYF.

The CDR3 coding sequence is TGCGCCAGCAGCATCAGGGGGAAGGAGACCCAGTACTTC. Protein sequence: CASSIRGKETQYF. This chain connects TRBV10-2 to TRBJ2-5; 7 nucleotides line up with TRBD1. Trimming cost V 6 bases and J 5 bases; bases outside gene matches: 6. There are 13 residues in the CDR3. Germline V gene sequence: CDR1 WSHSY, CDR2 SAAADI.

The J gene is TRBJ2-7, the V gene TRBV10-1, with D possibly matching TRBD1 (6 bases). V was shortened by 5 bases and J by 7 bases, with 15 bases between the two germline ends. The CDR3 is 13 residues long. Germline V gene data show CDR1 as WNHNN and CDR2 as SYGVQD (reference sequence). For the CDR3, the DNA is TGCGCCAGCAGTCCGCAGGGGTTTGGAGAGCAGTACTTC. This translates into CASSPQGFGEQYF.

V is TRBV6-6 and J is TRBJ2-1; D perhaps matches TRBD1 (6 bases). Germline assignment: CDR1 MNHNY and CDR2 SVGAGI (reference sequence). Trimming took off 2 bases at V and 6 bases at J, with 17 bases between the two ends. This CDR3 spans 16 amino acids. As DNA, the CDR3 is TGTGCCAGCAGTTACCTTCGCCAGGGGATTGGCAATGAGCAGTTCTTC. Translated, it gives CASSYLRQGIGNEQFF.

The V call is TRBV19, the J call TRBJ2-3; 8 bases are a match to TRBD1. Germline trimming cut 6 bases from V and 0 bases from J; bases unmatched to any gene: 8. Per the germline V gene, CDR1 is LNHDA and CDR2 is SQIVND (reference sequence). The length of the CDR3 is 16 residues. The CDR3 nucleotides read TGTGCCAGTAGCCGGACAGGGAAGTGGAGCACAGATACGCAGTATTTT. Translating it yields CASSRTGKWSTDTQYF.

This rearrangement joins TRBV28 to TRBJ2-7, with D tentatively TRBD2 (6 bases). Germline lookup yields CDR1 MDHEN and CDR2 SYDVKM. Trimming left V 6 bases short and J 2 bases short, with 14 bases between. This CDR3 is built from 14 residues. The CDR3 bases are TGTGCCAGCAGCCCCAAGGGACTCCCCTACGAGCAGTACTTC. Translation: CASSPKGLPYEQYF.

This chain joins TRBV9 and TRBJ2-5; a possible D gene is TRBD1 (6 bases). In germline, CDR1 is SGDLS, CDR2 YYNGEE. The CDR3 contains 15 residues. V was trimmed by 4 bases and J by 0 bases, leaving 13 bases between them. The CDR3 DNA reads TGTGCCAGCAGCCCGGGACACGGAAACCAAGAGACCCAGTACTTC. Its translation: CASSPGHGNQETQYF. Looking up the rest from reference TRBV9 and TRBJ2-5 gives the full variable domain: DSGVTQTPKHLITATGQRVTLRCSPRSGDLSVYWYQQSLDQGLQFLIQYYNGEERAKGNILERFSAQQFPDLHSELNLSSLELGDSALYFCASSPGHGNQETQYFGPGTRLLVL.

This chain links TRBV29-1 with TRBJ2-7; the match to TRBD2 covers 7 bases. CDR1 SQVTM and CDR2 ANQGSEA come from the germline V gene. The J segment lost 5 bases and the V segment lost 7 bases, leaving 11 bases of the junction unmatched. CDR3 length equals 13 residues. The CDR3 bases are TGCAGCGCCTTGGGGAGGGGTCAAAACGAGCAGTACTTC. Protein: CSALGRGQNEQYF.

The chain combines TRBV19 with TRBJ1-6, with a possible D match to TRBD1 (6 bases). V was clipped by 8 bases and J by 9 bases, with 23 bases between them. The CDR3 is 16 residues long. Looked up from germline, CDR1 is LNHDA and CDR2 is SQIVND (reference sequence). The CDR3 loop is CASRLGAAVGISPLHF. In DNA form, the CDR3 reads TGTGCCAGTCGTTTGGGGGCAGCGGTCGGGATTTCACCCCTCCACTTT.

The rearrangement uses TRBV7-3 and TRBJ2-3; 8 nucleotides agree with TRBD2. There are 16 residues in the CDR3. Germline values: CDR1 SGHTA, CDR2 FQGTGA. J was trimmed by 5 bases and V by 5 bases; bases with no gene match: 12. The CDR3 region has the DNA TGTGCCAGCAGCCCAGGACTAGCCTGGGGGGAAGATACGCAGTATTTT. Residues: CASSPGLAWGEDTQYF.

The rearrangement links TRBV5-1 to TRBJ2-7, with D possibly TRBD1 on 6 matching bases. Germline CDR1 is SGHRS and CDR2 is YFSETQ. The V and J ends lost 3 bases and 1 base respectively, with 11 bases between them. This CDR3 comprises 14 residues. The CDR3 reads CASSSGQPSYEQYF. For the CDR3, the DNA is TGCGCCAGCAGCTCAGGACAGCCGTCCTACGAGCAGTACTTC.

The rearrangement links TRBV11-2 to TRBJ2-3, with D possibly TRBD2 on 6 matching bases. Germline assignment: CDR1 SGHAT and CDR2 FQNNGV. This CDR3 region has 16 residues. Between the trimmed V and J ends, which lost 1 base and 2 bases, there was a span of 13 bases. CDR3 residues: CASSLVVGGVTDTQYF. The CDR3 nucleotides are TGTGCCAGCAGCTTAGTTGTGGGCGGGGTCACAGATACGCAGTATTTT.

The chain couples TRBV18 to TRBJ1-5, with D unclear. CDR1 and CDR2 (germline): KGHSH, LQKENI. This CDR3 has 14 residues. V was clipped by 0 bases and J by 11 bases, with 14 bases between them. CDR3 in amino acids: CASSPPGGFGSQHF. CDR3 nucleotides: TGTGCCAGCTCACCACCGGGAGGGTTTGGCTCCCAGCATTTT.

This rearrangement joins TRBV11-2 to TRBJ2-6; 8 bases are shared with TRBD1. The V segment lost 3 bases and the J segment 3 bases; nucleotides outside the gene matches: 7. The V gene's germline CDR1 is SGHAT and CDR2 FQNNGV. The CDR3 has 17 residues. The CDR3 bases are TGTGCCAGCAGCTTTACCGCAGGGGGCGTTGGGGCCAACGTCCTGACTTTC. Its translation is CASSFTAGGVGANVLTF.

The chain carries TRBV29-1 and TRBJ2-1; D perhaps matches TRBD2 (6 bases). The CDR3 loop spans 13 amino acids. V lost 6 bases and J lost 2, with 11 bases in between. Germline V lookup: CDR1 SQVTM, CDR2 ANQGSEA. The CDR3, as DNA: TGCAGCGTAGGGACTGCAGCCTACAATGAGCAGTTCTTC. This translates into CSVGTAAYNEQFF.

The chain links TRBV30 to TRBJ1-5, with D perhaps matching TRBD1 (5 bases). The CDR3 extends over 14 amino acids. The germline V gene encodes CDR1 GTSNPN and CDR2 SVGIG (reference sequence). V was shortened by 3 bases and J by 2 bases, with 11 bases between the two germline ends. The CDR3, as DNA: TGTGCCTGGAGGGGCCCGGGGGGCAATCAGCCCCAGCATTTT. This encodes CAWRGPGGNQPQHF.

The rearrangement joins TRBV12-3 or TRBV12-4 to TRBJ1-2; D is unclear. The CDR3 has 12 residues. V was shortened by 3 bases and J by 5 bases, with 7 bases between the two germline ends. CDR3 sequence (DNA): TGTGCCAGCAGTTTGGCGGAATATGGCTACACCTTC. Translation gives CASSLAEYGYTF.

This rearrangement joins TRBV5-1 to TRBJ2-6, with TRBD1 matching over 8 bases. The CDR3 has 18 amino acids. V lost 4 bases and J lost 0; bases outside the gene matches: 9. Germline-derived CDR1 and CDR2 are SGHRS and YFSETQ. The CDR3 nucleotides read TGCGCCAGCAGCGACAGGGGAACCTCAATCTCTGGGGCCAACGTCCTGACTTTC. This sequence encodes CASSDRGTSISGANVLTF.

This chain links TRBV24-1 with TRBJ2-7; D may be TRBD1 (6 bases). Germline V gene data show CDR1 as KGHDR and CDR2 as SFDVKD. The CDR3 sequence is 15 residues long. Trimming removed 8 bases at V and 6 bases at J, with 22 bases between. This chain's CDR3 is CATNDRPRLSREQYF. The CDR3 coding sequence is TGTGCCACCAACGACAGGCCTCGACTTTCTCGCGAGCAGTACTTC.

V and J are TRBV28 and TRBJ1-2; D is unclear. Germline CDR1 MDHEN, CDR2 SYDVKM. The CDR3 extends over 13 amino acids. V gave up 8 bases and J gave up 4 bases, with 14 bases separating them. CDR3 nucleotide sequence: TGTGCCAGCTACTCTGGCAACAGCTATGGCTACACCTTC. Its protein product is CASYSGNSYGYTF.

In the case of this clone: The same CDR3 also results from other DNA sequences found in this sample. The chain recombines TRBV19 with TRBJ1-1, with D possibly being TRBD1 (5 bases). Germline loops: CDR1 LNHDA, CDR2 SQIVND (reference sequence). The CDR3 is made up of 16 amino acids. V dropped 0 bases and J dropped 0 bases, with 11 bases sitting between them. The CDR3 loop reads CASSIDRGLMNTEAFF. DNA of the CDR3: TGTGCCAGTAGTATAGATAGGGGCCTTATGAACACTGAAGCTTTCTTT. Supplemented by reference TRBV19 and TRBJ1-1, the full variable domain reads DGGITQSPKYLFRKEGQNVTLSCEQNLNHDAMYWYRQDPGQGLRLIYYSQIVNDFQKGDIAEGYSVSREKKESFPLTVTSAQKNPTAFYLCASSIDRGLMNTEAFFGQGTRLTVV.

The chain combines TRBV30 with TRBJ1-4; D is possibly TRBD1 (5 bases). V was trimmed by 1 base and J by 3 bases, leaving 21 bases between them. The CDR3 spans 18 residues. Germline CDR1 and CDR2: GTSNPN and SVGIG (reference sequence). This CDR3 is CAWSAGGWGNSANEKLFF. CDR3 in DNA: TGTGCCTGGAGTGCCGGGGGGTGGGGAAACTCAGCTAATGAAAAACTGTTTTTT.

The chain joins TRBV4-1 to TRBJ2-1, with D possibly being TRBD2 (6 bases). The CDR3 is 15 amino acids. CDR1 and CDR2 (germline): MGHRA, YSYEKL. The V end lost 3 bases, the J end lost 5 bases, and 14 bases lay between the germline ends. CDR3 loop: CASSHLRELHNEQFF. The CDR3 DNA reads TGCGCCAGCAGCCATTTACGGGAGCTACACAATGAGCAGTTCTTC.

The chain carries TRBV27 and TRBJ2-7; TRBD2 might be the D (5 bases). V was shortened by 5 bases and J by 4 bases, with 18 bases between the two germline ends. Germline V gene lookup returns CDR1 MNHEY and CDR2 SMNVEV (reference sequence). CDR3 length equals 15 residues. For the CDR3, the DNA is TGTGCCAGCAGTCTCGCGGACCCGGGGAAGTACGAGCAGTACTTC. Translated, it gives CASSLADPGKYEQYF.

This sequence joins TRBV28 and TRBJ2-3; no reliable D call. The CDR3 is made up of 12 amino acids. From germline, CDR1 is MDHEN and CDR2 SYDVKM. Trimming removed 5 bases at V and 5 bases at J, with 8 bases between. CDR3 residues: CASSENGDTQYF. The CDR3 DNA follows: TGTGCCAGCAGTGAGAACGGAGATACGCAGTATTTT.